The 7 T cell receptor beta chains presented below share a single source sample, sequenced in a study of shared clonotypes between healthy human individuals. As defined, naive CD8 cells were CD45RO-negative and positively selected for CCR7, with terminally differentiated effector memory CD45RA+ cells excluded. Measured with immunoSEQ multiplex PCR; TCRdb has only the in-frame clones, and not every one. The sample records about 680,000 clones, under 95% being singletons. Sequenced input: naive CD8+ T cells sorted from blood. All receptors derive from a young man in good health.

The chain links TRBV14 to TRBJ2-1; TRBD2 agrees at 7 bases. The CDR3 contains 16 residues. CDR1 is SGHDN and CDR2 is FVKESK in the germline V gene. Trimming took 4 bases from V and 2 from J; bases not matched to a gene: 8. The CDR3 sequence: CASSRSGLKAYNEQFF. For the CDR3, the DNA is TGTGCCAGCAGCCGGTCGGGACTAAAAGCCTACAATGAGCAGTTCTTC.

This chain connects TRBV18 to TRBJ2-3; 11 nucleotides line up with TRBD2. CDR3 length equals 16 residues. The V gene's germline CDR1 is KGHSH and CDR2 LQKENI. The V segment lost 4 bases and the J segment 3 bases; nucleotides outside the gene matches: 6. DNA for the CDR3: TGTGCCAGCTCACTTGGGACTAGCGGCATGACAGATACGCAGTATTTT. Translating it yields CASSLGTSGMTDTQYF.

The V gene is TRBV6-5, the J gene TRBJ1-5; no clear D gene. This CDR3 has 14 residues. V lost 6 bases, J lost 2 bases, and 11 bases lay in between. Germline V lookup: CDR1 MNHEY, CDR2 SVGAGI. This chain's CDR3 is CASSTGWGNQPQHF. The CDR3 nucleotides are TGTGCCAGCAGCACCGGCTGGGGCAATCAGCCCCAGCATTTT.

This chain links TRBV4-3 with TRBJ2-1; TRBD1 might be the D (5 bases). The CDR3 covers 13 residues. Deletions cut 0 bases from V and 8 bases from J, with 8 bases between. From germline, CDR1 is LGHNA and CDR2 YSLEER. The CDR3 DNA follows: TGCGCCAGCAGCCAAGAAGGGGTGGATGAGCAGTTCTTC. As protein: CASSQEGVDEQFF.

The chain carries TRBV7-8 and TRBJ2-1; 9 bases are shared with TRBD2. V trimming: 3 bases; J trimming: 5 bases; junction bases outside the gene matches: 14. CDR3 size: 18 residues. Germline V CDR1 and CDR2: SGHVS, FQNEAQ. CDR3 region: CASSLGPWEAGGHNEQFF. For the CDR3, the DNA is TGTGCCAGCAGCTTGGGCCCGTGGGAAGCGGGAGGTCACAATGAGCAGTTCTTC.

This sequence joins TRBV18 and TRBJ2-5, with D uncertain. Germline CDR1 and CDR2: KGHSH and LQKENI. Trimming pared 4 bases from V and 4 bases from J, leaving 16 bases between. The CDR3 loop spans 15 amino acids. In nucleotides, the CDR3 is TGTGCCAGCTCACTCGCCCCAGGAGTTGGAGAGACCCAGTACTTC. This gives the protein CASSLAPGVGETQYF.

The chain links TRBV7-9 to TRBJ1-4; D is unresolved. V was cut by 2 bases and J by 0 bases, with 1 base left in between. The CDR3 contains 13 residues. Germline values: CDR1 SEHNR, CDR2 FQNEAQ (reference sequence). In nucleotides, the CDR3 is TGTGCCAGCAGCTTATCAACTAATGAAAAACTGTTTTTT. This sequence encodes CASSLSTNEKLFF. Together with reference TRBV7-9 and TRBJ1-4, the CDR3 gives the full variable domain: DTGVSQNPRHKITKRGQNVTFRCDPISEHNRLYWYRQTLGQGPEFLTYFQNEAQLEKSRLLSDRFSAERPKGSFSTLEIQRTEQGDSAMYLCASSLSTNEKLFFGSGTQLSVL.